The present T cell receptor beta chain was sequenced within a study of blood T cell repertoires in COVID-19. Overall study: The analysed material was cDNA or gDNA that came from T cells, B-cell-depleted T cells, or PBMCs.

Produced via immunoSEQ multiplex PCR; TCRdb's table is partial and in-frame only. This table has fewer than 400,000 clones, 80% to 95% appearing once. The sample comprised PBMCs or T cells enriched from blood (not recorded which). The TCR originated in a woman younger than 45 who had recovered from COVID-19.

The CDR3 sequence: CASSGQPIKGASEQFF. The CDR3 nucleotides read TGTGCCAGCAGCGGACAACCTATTAAAGGGGCAAGTGAGCAGTTCTTC. This chain connects TRBV21-1 to TRBJ2-1; the listed D gene, TRBD1, was not tested against the DNA. TRBV21-1 is a recognized pseudogene. This CDR3 spans 16 amino acids.